These T cell receptor beta chains were read from a single sample in a study of neoadjuvant anti-PD-1 for oral cavity cancer. TCRdb keeps only in-frame clones here, not all; method: immunoSEQ multiplex PCR. Among approximately 15,000 clones listed, roughly two thirds were seen once. The starting material was PBMCs, obtained before nivolumab (anti-PD-1) treatment. The receptors here all came from a person between 40 and 79 years old with oral cavity squamous cell carcinoma. CDR3s include the opening cysteine and the closing phenylalanine or tryptophan. The D gene is left open where the match is weak. Some rows have no size entry. The others give once, few or many, or a class for an expanded clone.

TGTGCCAGCAGCCCCGAGAGACAAGGAGAGACCCAGTACTTC,CASSPERQGETQYF,TRBJ2-5,TRBV7-7,.,.
TGCGCCAGCAGCTTGGCGGGAGATCGTCGAGATACGCAGTATTTT,CASSLAGDRRDTQYF,TRBJ2-3,TRBV5-1,.,.
TGTGCCAGCAGGGAGGGTAGGTGGGCCCAGTACTTC,CASREGRWAQYF,TRBJ2-5,TRBV28,.,.
TGTGCCAGCAGTTATGGAGACATTGGGTTGGGCCATGAGCAGTTCTTC,CASSYGDIGLGHEQFF,TRBJ2-1,TRBV6-5,.,.
TGTGCCAGCAGCGACAGGGGGCGGACTGAAGCTTTCTTT,CASSDRGRTEAFF,TRBJ1-1,TRBV6-1,TRBD1,.
TGTGCCAGCAGTCCCACCGGGACAGGGGGCAATGAGCAGTTCTTC,CASSPTGTGGNEQFF,TRBJ2-1,TRBV6-5,TRBD1,once
TGTGCCAGCAGCCCAATCGGGACGGCGAACACCGGGGAGCTGTTTTTT,CASSPIGTANTGELFF,TRBJ2-2,TRBV5-4,.,.
TGTGCCAGCAGCCGGGATCTGATAAACACTGAAGCTTTCTTT,CASSRDLINTEAFF,TRBJ1-1,TRBV11-2,.,.
TGTGCCAGCAGCTCCTACGAGCAGTACTTC,CASSSYEQYF,TRBJ2-7,TRBV9,.,.
TGTGCCAGCAGCGCGAGGACTAGCGGGAGGAGCACAGATACGCAGTATTTT,CASSARTSGRSTDTQYF,TRBJ2-3,TRBV5-6,TRBD2,.
TGCGCCAGCAGCACCGGGACAGGGAACACTGAAGCTTTCTTT,CASSTGTGNTEAFF,TRBJ1-1,TRBV5-1,TRBD1,.
TGTGCCAGCACCGGGACGGGGCTCAATGAGCAGTTCTTC,CASTGTGLNEQFF,TRBJ2-1,TRBV6-1,.,.
TGTGCCAGCAGACGGGACAGGGGTCCCTACGAGCAGTACTTC,CASRRDRGPYEQYF,TRBJ2-7,TRBV6-5,TRBD1,.
TGTGCCAGCAGTTTACATAGCGGGAGAGACGAGCAGTACTTC,CASSLHSGRDEQYF,TRBJ2-7,TRBV27,TRBD2,.
TGTGCCAGCAGTTATTGGAGACCCGAGACGGGGGGTGAGCAGTTCTTC,CASSYWRPETGGEQFF,TRBJ2-1,TRBV6-6,TRBD2,.
TGTGCCAGCAGTTTATTAGCAGGGGCTTACAACTATGGCTACACCTTC,CASSLLAGAYNYGYTF,TRBJ1-2,TRBV27,.,.
TGCGCCAGCAGCTTGGCCGGGACTCTCTCAGGTACGCAGTATTTT,CASSLAGTLSGTQYF,TRBJ2-3,TRBV5-1,.,.
TGTGCCAGCAGCACTAGGACTAGCGGGCAGTTCTTC,CASSTRTSGQFF,TRBJ2-1,TRBV7-6,TRBD2,.
TGTGCCAGCAGGAAACCCTCGGCGGGGCAAGAGACCCAGTACTTC,CASRKPSAGQETQYF,TRBJ2-5,TRBV6-6,.,.
TGTGCCATCAGTGAGTTACAGGGGGCCGGGGAGCTGTTTTTT,CAISELQGAGELFF,TRBJ2-2,TRBV10-3,TRBD1,.
TGTGCCAGCAGTTTACTCGGGGGAAACACTGAAGCTTTCTTT,CASSLLGGNTEAFF,TRBJ1-1,TRBV27,.,.
TGTGCCAGCAGTCCGGTGGGCACCGGGGAGCTGTTTTTT,CASSPVGTGELFF,TRBJ2-2,TRBV6-1,.,.
TGTGCCATCAGTGGGACAGGTTTTAACTATGGCTACACCTTC,CAISGTGFNYGYTF,TRBJ1-2,TRBV10-3,TRBD1,.
TGTGCCAGCAGCCCCCGACGGACAGACGACACTGAAGCTTTCTTT,CASSPRRTDDTEAFF,TRBJ1-1,TRBV7-9,.,.
TGTGCCAGCAGCTTAGGTTCAGAAGGCCTCCACTTT,CASSLGSEGLHF,TRBJ1-6,TRBV7-9,.,few
TGTGCCAGCAGCTCTGAGGCGGGAGGCTACAATGAGCAGTTCTTC,CASSSEAGGYNEQFF,TRBJ2-1,TRBV7-3,TRBD2,.
TGCGCCAGCAGCTTTGGCGGGAGATCCCCCACAGATACGCAGTATTTT,CASSFGGRSPTDTQYF,TRBJ2-3,TRBV5-1,TRBD2,.
TGCGCCAGCAGCTTGGGAGGGGCGGAAAGAATAGCCAAAAACATTCAGTACTTC,CASSLGGAERIAKNIQYF,TRBJ2-4,TRBV5-1,.,.
TGTGCCACCAGCAGAGACCCCCCGGGAGGTGTTGGCTACACCTTC,CATSRDPPGGVGYTF,TRBJ1-2,TRBV15,.,.
TGTGCCAGCAGTTTGACAGGGGGCCGGAACACTGAAGCTTTCTTT,CASSLTGGRNTEAFF,TRBJ1-1,TRBV6-5,TRBD1,.
TGTGCCAGTAGTATCAGCGGCAATCAGCCCCAGCATTTT,CASSISGNQPQHF,TRBJ1-5,TRBV19,.,.
TGTGCCAGCAGCCAAAGCGGGGGGGCGGGAAATGAGCAGTTCTTC,CASSQSGGAGNEQFF,TRBJ2-1,TRBV14,TRBD2,once
TGCAGCGTCCAAGGGACAGGCGAGAACACCGGGGAGCTGTTTTTT,CSVQGTGENTGELFF,TRBJ2-2,TRBV29-1,TRBD1,once
TGTGCCAGCAGCTTCACCCCAGGATCCGCCTACGAGCAGTACTTC,CASSFTPGSAYEQYF,TRBJ2-7,TRBV7-2,.,.